These T cell receptor beta chains were read from a single sample in a study of blood T cell repertoires in COVID-19. Method: immunoSEQ multiplex PCR; TCRdb's copy keeps in-frame clones and lacks some. The table includes roughly 250,000 clones, almost 85% detected once. The sequenced material came from peripheral blood. The receptor set was obtained from a woman aged 80 or over with acute or convalescent COVID-19. CDR3s include the opening cysteine and the closing phenylalanine or tryptophan. D genes are given only for firm matches. Clone size, where shown, is once, few, many, or a class for clones that have expanded.

j_call clone_size cdr3_length d_call v_call cdr3_aa cdr3_nt
TRBJ1-1 . 16 . TRBV6-1 CASSKGRNYMNTEAFF TGTGCCAGCAGTAAAGGACGAAACTACATGAACACTGAAGCTTTCTTT
TRBJ2-7 . 11 . TRBV30 CAWSRAYEQYF TGTGCCTGGAGTCGGGCCTACGAGCAGTACTTC
TRBJ2-5 . 15 . TRBV9 CASSVGDTVIWTQYF TGTGCCAGCAGCGTAGGGGACACCGTGATTTGGACCCAGTACTTC
TRBJ2-2 . 16 . TRBV9 CASSPLGGANTGELFF TGTGCCAGCAGCCCCCTGGGGGGGGCCAACACCGGGGAGCTGTTTTTT
TRBJ2-7 . 18 TRBD1 TRBV19 CASSIVGDRLTRSYEQYF TGTGCCAGTAGTATAGTTGGGGACAGGCTGACCCGTTCCTACGAGCAGTACTTC
TRBJ1-6 . 15 TRBD1 TRBV18 CASSPGDRGNSPLHF TGTGCCAGCTCACCAGGAGACAGGGGAAATTCACCCCTCCACTTT
TRBJ2-5 . 14 . TRBV9 CASSVTSLRETQYF TGTGCCAGCAGCGTGACTAGTTTAAGAGAGACCCAGTACTTC
TRBJ1-2 . 12 TRBD1 TRBV6-5 CASRAGGYGYTF TGTGCCAGCAGAGCAGGGGGCTATGGCTACACCTTC
TRBJ1-5 few 12 . TRBV7-2 CASSLVGQPQHF TGTGCCAGCAGCTTAGTCGGTCAGCCCCAGCATTTT
TRBJ2-1 . 13 . TRBV7-2 CASSLVGADVPFF TGTGCCAGCAGCTTGGTGGGAGCGGACGTTCCGTTCTTC
TRBJ1-2 . 15 TRBD1 TRBV2 CASSVRAGGTYGYTF TGTGCCAGCAGTGTTAGGGCAGGGGGCACTTATGGCTACACCTTC
TRBJ2-2 . 15 . TRBV28 CASTPGGGPTGELFF TGTGCCAGCACCCCTGGGGGGGGGCCCACCGGGGAGCTGTTTTTT
TRBJ2-5 . 12 . TRBV6-2/TRBV6-3 CASSYPEETQYF TGTGCCAGCAGTTATCCCGAAGAGACCCAGTACTTC
TRBJ2-3 once 12 . TRBV2 CASRGLADTQYF TGTGCCAGCAGGGGACTGGCAGATACGCAGTATTTT
TRBJ2-5 . 16 TRBD2 TRBV7-2 CASSWFGTSGQETQYF TGTGCCAGCAGCTGGTTCGGGACTAGCGGCCAAGAGACCCAGTACTTC
TRBJ2-7 . 14 . TRBV27 CASKAFPSSYEQYF TGTGCCAGCAAAGCGTTTCCCAGCTCCTACGAGCAGTACTTC
TRBJ1-2 many 13 . TRBV12-3/TRBV12-4 CASSLGQIYGYTF TGTGCCAGCAGTTTAGGACAGATCTATGGCTACACCTTC
TRBJ2-3 . 16 . TRBV5-1 CASSLGAGAGPDTQYF TGCGCCAGCAGCTTGGGGGCTGGGGCAGGCCCAGATACGCAGTATTTT
TRBJ2-3 . 14 . TRBV7-2 CASSLPPYTDTQYF TGTGCCAGCAGCTTGCCGCCCTACACAGATACGCAGTATTTT
TRBJ2-2 . 17 TRBD2 TRBV5-6 CASSLDVTSGNTGELFF TGTGCCAGCAGCTTGGACGTGACTAGCGGTAACACCGGGGAGCTGTTTTTT
TRBJ2-2 . 16 TRBD2 TRBV5-6 CASSAGLAKETGELFF TGTGCCAGCAGCGCAGGACTAGCTAAAGAAACCGGGGAGCTGTTTTTT
TRBJ1-2 . 17 TRBD1 TRBV10-3 CAISGVGGAESGYGYTF TGTGCCATCAGTGGCGTAGGGGGCGCAGAGAGTGGCTATGGCTACACCTTC
TRBJ1-1 . 14 . TRBV28 CASSFEVRNTEAFF TGTGCCAGCAGTTTCGAGGTTAGGAACACTGAAGCTTTCTTT
TRBJ2-1 . 15 TRBD2 TRBV24-1 CATSMSGGTYNEQFF TGTGCCACCAGTATGAGCGGGGGAACCTACAATGAGCAGTTCTTC
TRBJ2-7 . 14 TRBD1 TRBV7-9 CASRHGTGGHEQYF TGTGCCAGCAGACACGGGACAGGGGGGCACGAGCAGTACTTC
TRBJ1-1 . 16 TRBD1 TRBV4-3 CASSHPSAGTAVRAFF TGCGCCAGCAGCCACCCATCGGCCGGGACAGCGGTACGGGCTTTCTTT
TRBJ1-1 few 17 . TRBV28 CASSLGTMYWKNTEAFF TGTGCCAGCAGTTTGGGGACTATGTATTGGAAGAACACTGAAGCTTTCTTT
TRBJ2-2 . 13 . TRBV28 CASSPGGYEELFF TGTGCCAGCAGTCCTGGGGGGTACGAGGAGCTGTTTTTT
TRBJ1-5 . 16 TRBD1 TRBV19 CASSMLRGQGDQPQHF TGTGCCAGTAGTATGTTAAGAGGGCAGGGGGATCAGCCCCAGCATTTT
TRBJ1-1 . 14 . TRBV28 CASSLSGSITEAFF TGTGCCAGCAGTCTGTCGGGAAGCATCACTGAAGCTTTCTTT
TRBJ1-2 . 15 . TRBV4-3 CASSQGGQTNYGYTF TGCGCCAGCAGCCAAGGCGGGCAGACTAACTATGGCTACACCTTC
TRBJ2-2 . 15 . TRBV6-2/TRBV6-3 CASSQPGRVTGELFF TGTGCCAGCAGCCAGCCGGGCAGGGTCACCGGGGAGCTGTTTTTT
TRBJ2-7 . 15 TRBD2 TRBV7-8 CASSPPSGGTYEQYF TGTGCCAGCAGCCCCCCTTCGGGAGGGACCTACGAGCAGTACTTC
TRBJ2-1 . 16 TRBD2 TRBV5-5 CASSLRRTSGRHEQFF TGTGCCAGCAGCTTGCGACGGACTAGCGGGAGACATGAGCAGTTCTTC
TRBJ2-3 . 17 TRBD2 TRBV5-1 CASSLAPSGGAADTQYF TGCGCCAGCAGCTTGGCCCCCAGCGGGGGGGCGGCAGATACGCAGTATTTT
TRBJ2-1 . 15 . TRBV7-3 CASSAGLGGDNEQFF TGTGCCAGCAGCGCCGGACTAGGGGGGGACAATGAGCAGTTCTTC
TRBJ1-6 once 15 TRBD1 TRBV6-5 CASSYGDRGDSPLHF TGTGCCAGCAGTTATGGTGACAGGGGGGATTCACCCCTCCACTTT
TRBJ1-4 . 15 TRBD1 TRBV6-2/TRBV6-3 CASSSGGATNEKLFF TGTGCCAGCAGTTCAGGGGGCGCAACTAATGAAAAACTGTTTTTT
TRBJ2-7 . 14 . TRBV6-2/TRBV6-3 CASSGQGGPDEQYF TGTGCCAGCAGTGGCCAGGGGGGTCCGGACGAGCAGTACTTC
TRBJ1-1 . 15 . TRBV4-1 CASSSSGHLNTEAFF TGCGCCAGCAGCTCTTCGGGACACCTGAACACTGAAGCTTTCTTT
TRBJ1-6 . 15 . TRBV11-2 CASSLETGFISPLHF TGTGCCAGCAGCTTAGAGACGGGTTTTATATCACCCCTCCACTTT
TRBJ1-6 . 16 . TRBV5-5 CASSFGRQQVNSPLHF TGTGCCAGCAGCTTCGGGCGACAGCAAGTAAATTCACCCCTCCACTTT
TRBJ1-1 . 16 . TRBV18 CASSPKAGDMNTEAFF TGTGCCAGCTCCCCAAAGGCAGGGGATATGAACACTGAAGCTTTCTTT
TRBJ2-2 . 16 TRBD2 TRBV14 CASSQVPAGGTGELFF TGTGCCAGCAGCCAAGTTCCAGCGGGAGGGACCGGGGAGCTGTTTTTT
TRBJ2-3 . 14 . TRBV5-1 CASSLGRDTDTQYF TGCGCCAGCAGCTTGGGCAGGGACACAGATACGCAGTATTTT
TRBJ2-7 . 14 . TRBV4-1 CASSQDLLFYEQYF TGCGCCAGCAGCCAAGATTTGCTATTCTACGAGCAGTACTTC
TRBJ2-3 . 13 . TRBV29-1 CSVVGRIGDTQYF TGCAGCGTTGTCGGGAGAATCGGGGATACGCAGTATTTT
TRBJ1-1 . 12 TRBD1 TRBV6-2/TRBV6-3 CASSWGQSKAFF TGTGCCAGCAGTTGGGGACAGTCCAAAGCTTTCTTT
TRBJ2-7 . 11 . TRBV3-1/TRBV3-2 CASSPGGEQYF TGTGCCAGCAGCCCGGGTGGCGAGCAGTACTTC
TRBJ2-1 . 15 . TRBV19 CASRDRRGSYNEQFF TGTGCCAGTAGGGACCGGAGGGGCTCCTACAATGAGCAGTTCTTC
TRBJ2-4 . 13 . TRBV5-4 CASSLPGVHIQYF TGTGCCAGCAGCTTACCGGGAGTGCACATTCAGTACTTC